These 15 T cell receptor beta chains originate from one sample sequenced in a study of blood T cells in healthy people across ages. Next came a second PCR, run for about 6 to 11 cycles, which used a sample-barcoded 5' primer along with a J-beta primer mix. Using its own MiXCR run on the 5' RACE reads, TCRdb lists one record per CDR3 protein. The data hold 1.5 million or so distinct CDR3 sequences, with roughly 43% observed a single time. The sequencing input was blood. The receptors derive from a woman younger than 35 in good health.

This clonotype was detected ten times or more. The V and J genes are TRBV6-6 and TRBJ2-1; 8 bases align to TRBD1. The CDR3 sequence is 14 residues long. CDR1 MNHNY and CDR2 SVGAGI come from the germline V gene (reference sequence). J lost 8 bases, V lost 5 bases, and 8 bases had no gene match. This CDR3 is CASSPLDRVHEQFF. The CDR3 bases are TGTGCCAGCAGTCCCCTGGACAGGGTTCATGAGCAGTTCTTC.

The rearrangement links TRBV24-1 to TRBJ2-1; D unclear. The CDR3 contains 12 residues. CDR1 and CDR2 from the germline V gene are KGHDR and SFDVKD. Deletions cut 9 bases from V and 8 bases from J, with 13 bases between. This CDR3 is CATGAIWDEQFF. CDR3 bases: TGTGCCACCGGAGCAATTTGGGATGAGCAGTTCTTC.

This clonotype occurred a few times. The J gene is TRBJ2-7, the V gene TRBV7-9, with D perhaps matching TRBD2 (5 bases). The germline V and J ends were trimmed by 5 bases and 0 bases, with 14 bases remaining between them. The germline gives CDR1 SEHNR, CDR2 FQNEAQ (reference sequence). CDR3 length: 15 residues. CDR3 in DNA: TGTGCCAGCAGCCAGAGACGGGAAAACTCCTACGAGCAGTACTTC. It yields the protein CASSQRRENSYEQYF.

V gene TRBV7-2 combines with J gene TRBJ2-2; TRBD2 agrees at 14 bases. The CDR3 is 16 residues long. In germline, CDR1 is SGHTA, CDR2 FQGNSA. The J segment lost 6 bases and the V segment lost 6 bases, leaving 6 bases of the junction unmatched. The CDR3 DNA sequence: TGTGCCAGCAGAGGGACTAGCGGGGGATGGTCCGGGGAGCTGTTTTTT. The encoded protein is CASRGTSGGWSGELFF.

This clonotype has more than one count but fewer than ten. This may arise from a read error, as a much more abundant clone is one base away. This chain uses TRBV27 with TRBJ1-6; 8 bases map to TRBD1. Looked up from germline, CDR1 is MNHEY and CDR2 is SMNVEV (reference sequence). This CDR3 is built from 15 residues. V lost 3 bases to trimming and J lost 7 bases; unmatched junction nucleotides: 5. The CDR3 sequence: CASSFCRQGNSPLHF. The CDR3 DNA reads as TGTGCCAGCAGTTTCTGTCGACAGGGGAATTCACCCCTCCACTTT.

The rearrangement links TRBV20-1 to TRBJ1-2; D is unclear. Between the trimmed V and J ends, which lost 1 base and 7 bases, there was a span of 16 bases. The CDR3 spans 14 residues. The germline V gene encodes CDR1 DFQATT and CDR2 SNEGSKA (reference sequence). This chain's CDR3 is CSARGGRTGGGYTF. The CDR3 nucleotides read TGCAGTGCTAGAGGCGGCAGGACCGGCGGTGGCTACACCTTC.

The chain combines TRBV20-1 with TRBJ1-3, with D tentatively TRBD1 (5 bases). This CDR3 has 14 amino acids. The germline gives CDR1 DFQATT, CDR2 SNEGSKA (reference sequence). V lost 0 bases and J lost 3, with 9 bases in between. The CDR3 loop reads CSARDFGGGNTIYF. CDR3 coding DNA: TGCAGTGCTAGAGATTTCGGGGGTGGAAACACCATATATTTT.

The rearrangement joins TRBV29-1 to TRBJ2-3; D is uncertain. Germline lookup yields CDR1 SQVTM and CDR2 ANQGSEA. The V gene lost 0 bases and the J gene lost 8 bases, with 9 bases spanning the gap. This CDR3 contains 12 residues. CDR3 DNA sequence: TGCAGCGTTGAAGACGGGCTGGGTACGCAGTATTTT. Translated, it gives CSVEDGLGTQYF.

CDR3 residues: CSVAPAGTYEQYF. The CDR3 DNA reads as TGCAGCGTTGCCCCAGCAGGGACCTACGAGCAGTACTTC. The chain has TRBV29-1 and TRBJ2-7; the D gene is possibly TRBD1 (5 bases). Trimming removed 4 bases at V and 2 bases at J, with 12 bases between. CDR3 length: 13 amino acids. Germline CDR1 is SQVTM and CDR2 is ANQGSEA.

CDR3 region: CASSVGPYSNQPQHF. The CDR3, as DNA: TGTGCCAGTAGTGTTGGGCCGTATAGCAATCAGCCCCAGCATTTT. The chain employs TRBV19 and TRBJ1-5, with D unclear. Germline CDR1 is LNHDA and CDR2 is SQIVND (reference sequence). V was trimmed by 5 bases and J by 0 bases, leaving 11 bases between them. The CDR3 is 15 amino acids.

V and J are TRBV6-1 and TRBJ2-1; D is tentatively TRBD1 or TRBD2 (5 bases each). CDR3 length equals 14 residues. V was shortened by 7 bases and J by 2 bases, with 12 bases between the two germline ends. Per germline, CDR1 MNHNS and CDR2 SASEGT. The CDR3 sequence is CASIVGPTYNEQFF. CDR3 DNA sequence: TGTGCCAGCATCGTGGGACCCACCTACAATGAGCAGTTCTTC.

This chain joins TRBV29-1 and TRBJ2-7; either TRBD1 or TRBD2 may fit D (6 bases each). The better agreement between TRBJ2-5 and the DNA end casts doubt on the J call. Germline loops: CDR1 SQVTM, CDR2 ANQGSEA. This CDR3 has 12 residues. CDR3 region: CSAEGGGETQYF. CDR3 coding DNA: TGCAGCGCCGAAGGAGGGGGAGAGACCCAGTACTTC.

The V call is TRBV13, the J call TRBJ2-5; 8 nucleotides match TRBD2. The end of the DNA aligns better with TRBJ2-7, so the J call may be wrong. The CDR3 totals 14 residues. CDR1 is PRHDT and CDR2 is FYEKMQ in the germline V gene (reference sequence). The CDR3 protein is CASSSSGTRHEQYF. CDR3 bases: TGTGCCAGCAGCTCTTCCGGGACTAGGCACGAGCAGTACTTC.

A word on this clonotype: A single base separates this from a much larger clone, so it may be a read error. The chain employs TRBV6-5 and TRBJ2-1; TRBD2 agrees at 10 bases. The V and J ends lost 2 bases and 10 bases, in that order; junction bases with no gene match: 5. The CDR3 is made up of 14 amino acids. Germline-derived CDR1 and CDR2 are MNHEY and SVGAGI. CDR3 protein: CASSYAVAGGEQFF. Written as DNA, the CDR3 is TGTGCCAGCAGTTACGCGGTAGCGGGGGGCGAGCAGTTCTTC.

This clonotype was counted a few times. This sequence joins TRBV20-1 and TRBJ2-7; D perhaps matches TRBD1 (6 bases). The germline CDR1 and CDR2 sequences are DFQATT and SNEGSKA (reference sequence). The CDR3 is 13 residues long. V lost 3 bases and J 4 bases, leaving 13 bases between the germline ends. As DNA, the CDR3 is TGCAGTGCTAGTGCACAGGGAAGATACGAGCAGTACTTC. It codes for CSASAQGRYEQYF.